What follows describes a single TCR beta chain. Per the study methods: Estimates of nucleated cell counts were drawn from the amplification of reference gene primers. Data came from immunoSEQ multiplex PCR; TCRdb stores just in-frame clones and leaves some out. V, J and clone size are taken as reported in that table, and D and trimming were inferred from the DNA itself. This sample has about 76,000 clones, with about 83% found just once. The data are from a study of blood T cell repertoires in COVID-19. Overall study: Collection of acute and convalescent COVID-19 samples took place in the United States, Italy and Spain. Nucleic acid was either cDNA or gDNA, and it came from T cells, B-cell-depleted T cells, or PBMCs.

The germline gives CDR1 MNHEY, CDR2 SVGAGI. With 0 bases removed from V and 4 bases from J, the gap between germline ends came to 15 bases. This CDR3 comprises 16 residues. The sample was peripheral blood. The sequence was obtained from a man aged 25-45 years with acute or convalescent COVID-19. The genes are TRBV6-5 and TRBJ1-1; a possible D gene is TRBD1 (5 bases). The CDR3 reads CASSYSFTGSRTEAFF. As DNA, the CDR3 is TGTGCCAGCAGTTACTCGTTTACAGGTTCGCGCACTGAAGCTTTCTTT.